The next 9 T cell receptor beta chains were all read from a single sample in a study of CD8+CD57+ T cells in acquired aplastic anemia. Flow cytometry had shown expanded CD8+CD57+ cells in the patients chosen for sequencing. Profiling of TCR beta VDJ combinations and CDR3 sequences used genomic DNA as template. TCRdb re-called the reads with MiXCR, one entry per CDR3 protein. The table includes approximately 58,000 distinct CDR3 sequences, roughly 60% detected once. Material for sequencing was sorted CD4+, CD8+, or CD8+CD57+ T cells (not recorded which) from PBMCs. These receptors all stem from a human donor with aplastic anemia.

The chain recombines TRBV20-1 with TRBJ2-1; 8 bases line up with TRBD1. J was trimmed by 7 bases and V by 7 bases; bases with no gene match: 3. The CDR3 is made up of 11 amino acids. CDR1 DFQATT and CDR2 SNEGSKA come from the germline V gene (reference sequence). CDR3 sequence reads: CSGTGGNEQFF. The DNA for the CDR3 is TGCAGTGGTACAGGGGGAAATGAGCAGTTCTTC.

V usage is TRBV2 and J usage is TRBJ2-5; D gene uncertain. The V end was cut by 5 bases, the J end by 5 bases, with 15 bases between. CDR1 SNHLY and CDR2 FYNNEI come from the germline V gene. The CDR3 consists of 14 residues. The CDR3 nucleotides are TGTGCCAGCAGTTTAGGGTTGTTAGGGGAGACCCAGTACTTC. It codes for CASSLGLLGETQYF.

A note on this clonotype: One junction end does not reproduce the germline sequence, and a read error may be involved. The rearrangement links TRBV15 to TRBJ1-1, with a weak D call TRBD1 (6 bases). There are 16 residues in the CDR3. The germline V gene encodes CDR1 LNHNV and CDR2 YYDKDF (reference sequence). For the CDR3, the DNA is TGTGCCATCAGCAGAGATTGGAGGGGGTCAAACACTGAGGCTTTCTTT. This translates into CAISRDWRGSNTEAFF. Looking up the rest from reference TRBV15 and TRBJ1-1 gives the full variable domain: DAMVIQNPRYQVTQFGKPVTLSCSQTLNHNVMYWYQQKSSQAPKLLFHYYDKDFNNEADTPDNFQSRRPNTSFCFLDIRSPGLGDTAMYLCAISRDWRGSNTEAFFGQGTRLTVV.

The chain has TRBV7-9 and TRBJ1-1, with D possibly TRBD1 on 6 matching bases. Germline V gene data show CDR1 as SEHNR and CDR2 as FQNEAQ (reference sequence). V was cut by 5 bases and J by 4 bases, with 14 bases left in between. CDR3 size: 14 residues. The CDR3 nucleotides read TGTGCCAGCAGCGAGCAGGGGAGGGCCACTGAAGCTTTCTTT. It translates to CASSEQGRATEAFF.

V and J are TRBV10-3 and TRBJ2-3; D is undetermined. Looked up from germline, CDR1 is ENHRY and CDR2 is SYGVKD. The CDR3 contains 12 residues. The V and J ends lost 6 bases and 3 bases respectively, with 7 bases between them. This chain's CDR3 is CAIRAQTDTQYF. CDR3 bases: TGTGCCATCAGGGCGCAGACAGATACGCAGTATTTT.

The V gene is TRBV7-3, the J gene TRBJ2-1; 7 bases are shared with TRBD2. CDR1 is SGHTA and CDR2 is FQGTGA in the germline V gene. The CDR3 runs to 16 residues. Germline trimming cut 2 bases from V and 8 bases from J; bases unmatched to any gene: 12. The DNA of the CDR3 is TGTGCCAGCAGCTTAGGGGCGGGGGTGAGTCACGATGAGCAGTTCTTC. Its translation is CASSLGAGVSHDEQFF.

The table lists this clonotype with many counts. CDR3 amino acids: CASIPAVGETQYF. The DNA of the CDR3 is TGTGCCAGCATCCCCGCGGTGGGGGAGACCCAGTACTTC. J is TRBJ2-5 and V is TRBV12-3 or TRBV12-4; no clear D. Trimming pared 7 bases from V and 5 bases from J, leaving 14 bases between. The CDR3 is 13 residues long.

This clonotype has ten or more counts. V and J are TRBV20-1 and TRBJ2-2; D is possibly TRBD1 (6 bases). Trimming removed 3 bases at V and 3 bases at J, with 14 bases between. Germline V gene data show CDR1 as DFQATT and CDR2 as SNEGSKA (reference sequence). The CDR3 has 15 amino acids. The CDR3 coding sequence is TGCAGTGCTAGGTCCAGGGGAAGAGACACCGGGGAGCTGTTTTTT. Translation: CSARSRGRDTGELFF.

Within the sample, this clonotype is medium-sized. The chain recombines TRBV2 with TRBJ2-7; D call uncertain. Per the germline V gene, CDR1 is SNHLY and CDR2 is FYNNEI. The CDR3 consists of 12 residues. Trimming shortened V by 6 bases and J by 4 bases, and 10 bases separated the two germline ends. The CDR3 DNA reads TGTGCCAGCAGGAGAGGTGGTTACGAGCAGTACTTC. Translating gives CASRRGGYEQYF.